This TCR beta chain was identified during a study of response to subunit inactivated influenza vaccine. Overall study findings and caveats: That few new T cells are recruited by each seasonal influenza vaccination was the authors' suggestion.

This clonotype was seen more than once but under ten times. Its antigen is undetermined. V lost 8 bases, J lost 1 base, and 11 bases lay in between. The CDR3 consists of 13 residues. Germline CDR1 SGHTA, CDR2 FQGNSA. One entry per CDR3 protein results from TCRdb running MiXCR on the RT-PCR reads. This sample has approximately 530,000 distinct CDR3 sequences, with 10% to 15% found just once. The source is a man aged 50-59 years who received an inactivated influenza vaccine. This specimen was PBMCs from blood, taken roughly 45 days after vaccination. The chain couples TRBV7-2 to TRBJ1-1; possibly TRBD1 for D (6 bases). CDR3 residues: CASVGQSNTEAFF. The CDR3 DNA follows: TGTGCCAGCGTCGGACAGTCGAACACTGAAGCTTTCTTT.